This T cell receptor beta chain was recorded in a study of cytomegalovirus exposure and HLA in healthy donors. In regard to this clone: The antigen remains undetermined.

Trimming stripped 3 bases from V and 6 bases from J, with 20 bases between. CDR3 length equals 17 residues. CDR1 and CDR2 from the germline V gene are MNHEY and SMNVEV (reference sequence). The PCR had 60 Vbeta and 13 Jbeta primers. Clones were read by immunoSEQ multiplex PCR, and TCRdb kept only the in-frame ones, dropping some. The sample records about 81,000 clones, around 89% being singletons. Study results and caveats: A later analysis revealed that TCR association rates differed between HLA loci, peaking at DRB1 and bottoming out at HLA-C. Excluded were some V segments that proved indistinguishable, including TRBV6-2 and TRBV6-3. Altogether, more than 150 TCR beta chains were recorded as cytomegalovirus-associated.

The TCR originated in a man between 18 and 29 years old in good health and CMV-seronegative. The material sequenced was PBMCs. The genes are TRBV27 and TRBJ2-2, with a tentative D call TRBD1 (6 bases). DNA for the CDR3: TGTGCCAGCAGTTTTCAACCTTCAGGGGTATGGGCCGGGGAGCTGTTTTTT. This sequence encodes CASSFQPSGVWAGELFF.